This is a list of T cell receptor beta chains from one sample in a study of T cell repertoires in cytomegalovirus infection. MiXCR, applied by TCRdb to the reads, yields one record per CDR3 protein. Of roughly 920,000 distinct CDR3 sequences detected, around 32% appear once; the ten largest clones hold about 14%. Which antigens these TCRs recognize remains unknown. Here the sequenced sample was cultured CD8+ T cells from PBMCs, taken from culture after CMV antigen stimulation. The source is a human donor in good health (CMV status not recorded). Some clones in this sample may be carry-over from other donors' samples. CDR3s include the opening cysteine and the closing phenylalanine or tryptophan. A D gene is named only where the DNA matches it firmly. Clone size is shown for a subset of rows, as once, few, many or a class of expanded clone.

J gene: TRBJ1-1; D gene: .; V gene: TRBV19; clone size: .; CDR3 DNA: TGTGCCAGTCGATTCGGAAGGGCTGAAGCTTTCTTT; CDR3 protein: CASRFGRAEAFF
J gene: TRBJ2-1; D gene: .; V gene: TRBV7-8; clone size: many; CDR3 DNA: TGTGCCAGCAGCTTAGGGCTAGCGACGACCGATGAGCAGTTCTTC; CDR3 protein: CASSLGLATTDEQFF
J gene: TRBJ1-3; D gene: .; V gene: TRBV6-5; clone size: .; CDR3 DNA: TGTGCCAGCAGTCCCCAGCTCAGGGAGGCAGGAAACACCATATATTTT; CDR3 protein: CASSPQLREAGNTIYF
J gene: TRBJ2-3; D gene: .; V gene: TRBV10-3; clone size: .; CDR3 DNA: TGTGCCATCCGCCAGGATGGAACAGATACGCAGTATTTT; CDR3 protein: CAIRQDGTDTQYF
J gene: TRBJ1-2; D gene: .; V gene: TRBV20-1; clone size: .; CDR3 DNA: TGCAGTGCTAGATCGACAGTCCGATATGGCTACACCTTC; CDR3 protein: CSARSTVRYGYTF
J gene: TRBJ1-1; D gene: TRBD1; V gene: TRBV29-1; clone size: .; CDR3 DNA: TGCAGCGTCGGACAGGGCGGAAACACTGAAGCTTTCTTT; CDR3 protein: CSVGQGGNTEAFF
J gene: TRBJ2-3; D gene: .; V gene: TRBV11-3; clone size: many; CDR3 DNA: TGTGCCAGCAGCTCCGGGCCTTCCACAGATACGCAGTATTTT; CDR3 protein: CASSSGPSTDTQYF
J gene: TRBJ2-5; D gene: .; V gene: TRBV25-1; clone size: few; CDR3 DNA: TGTGCCAGCAGTGAACGGGGACCACAAGAGACCCAGTACTTC; CDR3 protein: CASSERGPQETQYF
J gene: TRBJ1-2; D gene: .; V gene: TRBV6-4; clone size: once; CDR3 DNA: TGTGCCAGCAGTGAGCTTGCAGGGTCACTGTATGGCTACACCTTC; CDR3 protein: CASSELAGSLYGYTF
J gene: TRBJ2-1; D gene: .; V gene: TRBV10-3; clone size: .; CDR3 DNA: TGTGCCATCAGTGAGTCGACGCGGAACGAGCAGTTCTTC; CDR3 protein: CAISESTRNEQFF
J gene: TRBJ1-2; D gene: .; V gene: TRBV18; clone size: .; CDR3 DNA: TGTGCCAGCTCACCGGAGGGTGAGAACTATGGCTACACCTTC; CDR3 protein: CASSPEGENYGYTF
J gene: TRBJ2-1; D gene: TRBD1; V gene: TRBV29-1; clone size: .; CDR3 DNA: TGCAGCGCCGACAGGGAAAGGTGGAATGAGCAGTTCTTC; CDR3 protein: CSADRERWNEQFF
J gene: TRBJ2-3; D gene: TRBD1; V gene: TRBV11-1; clone size: few; CDR3 DNA: TGTGCCAGCAACGTCCCGGGACAGTTCTCGGGAGATACGCAGTATTTT; CDR3 protein: CASNVPGQFSGDTQYF
J gene: TRBJ2-1; D gene: TRBD1; V gene: TRBV4-1; clone size: .; CDR3 DNA: TGCGCCAGCAGCCAAGTAGTCCAGGGGGACCATGAGCAGTTCTTC; CDR3 protein: CASSQVVQGDHEQFF
J gene: TRBJ1-6; D gene: TRBD1; V gene: TRBV4-1; clone size: .; CDR3 DNA: TGCGCCAGCAGCCAAGAGGACAGGATATGGTCACCCCTCCACTTT; CDR3 protein: CASSQEDRIWSPLHF
J gene: TRBJ1-1; D gene: .; V gene: TRBV5-1; clone size: many; CDR3 DNA: TGCGCCAGCAGCAAGACCGCCCCGGGTACTGAAGCTTTCTTT; CDR3 protein: CASSKTAPGTEAFF
J gene: TRBJ2-7; D gene: .; V gene: TRBV15; clone size: once; CDR3 DNA: TGTGCCACCAGCAGCGGAGGTTGGTACTACGAGCAGTACTTC; CDR3 protein: CATSSGGWYYEQYF
J gene: TRBJ1-1; D gene: .; V gene: TRBV5-4; clone size: .; CDR3 DNA: TGTGCCAGCAGTCTGGCGCGACAGTCATTAGCTGAAGCTTTCTTT; CDR3 protein: CASSLARQSLAEAFF
J gene: TRBJ1-5; D gene: .; V gene: TRBV7-2; clone size: many; CDR3 DNA: TGTGCCAGCAGCCTAGAGGTGGACTTCGGGTCGCCCCAGCATTTT; CDR3 protein: CASSLEVDFGSPQHF
J gene: TRBJ1-1; D gene: .; V gene: TRBV2; clone size: .; CDR3 DNA: TGTGCCGGCAGTGAAGATCCGGGGGGGGACACTGAAGCTTTCTTT; CDR3 protein: CAGSEDPGGDTEAFF
J gene: TRBJ2-7; D gene: TRBD2; V gene: TRBV4-1; clone size: .; CDR3 DNA: TGCGCCAGCAGCCAAGAGGCCGGGACTAGCTGGGCCTACGAGCAGTACTTC; CDR3 protein: CASSQEAGTSWAYEQYF
J gene: TRBJ1-1; D gene: .; V gene: TRBV6-2/TRBV6-3; clone size: .; CDR3 DNA: TGTGCCGCCCAGGCGGGAAATGAAGCTTTCTTT; CDR3 protein: CAAQAGNEAFF
J gene: TRBJ1-1; D gene: .; V gene: TRBV12-3/TRBV12-4; clone size: many; CDR3 DNA: TGTGCCAGCAGTCCCCTCGGGGGTCCATGGAACACTGAAGCTTTCTTT; CDR3 protein: CASSPLGGPWNTEAFF
J gene: TRBJ2-4; D gene: .; V gene: TRBV4-3; clone size: .; CDR3 DNA: TGCGCCAGCAGCCAAGATTCGGGGGAGGAGAACATTCAGTACTTC; CDR3 protein: CASSQDSGEENIQYF
J gene: TRBJ2-3; D gene: .; V gene: TRBV7-8; clone size: many; CDR3 DNA: TGTGCCAGCAGCTTACCCGACAGGATACAACCTAGCACAGATACGCAGTATTTT; CDR3 protein: CASSLPDRIQPSTDTQYF
J gene: TRBJ1-2; D gene: .; V gene: TRBV2; clone size: .; CDR3 DNA: TGTGCCAGCAGTACCTGCGATTACTGCTTAACCAACTATGGCTACACCTTC; CDR3 protein: CASSTCDYCLTNYGYTF
J gene: TRBJ2-1; D gene: .; V gene: TRBV7-9; clone size: .; CDR3 DNA: TGTGCCAGCAGCTTAGAGTCAGGGTCGGATGAGCAGTTCTTC; CDR3 protein: CASSLESGSDEQFF
J gene: TRBJ2-7; D gene: .; V gene: TRBV7-9; clone size: many; CDR3 DNA: TGTGCCAGCAGCTCCTCCCCTCCGAGGGAGGACGAGCAGTACTTC; CDR3 protein: CASSSSPPREDEQYF
J gene: TRBJ2-1; D gene: TRBD2; V gene: TRBV7-2; clone size: .; CDR3 DNA: TGTGCCAGCAGCCCTCAGGCGGGGGGCCGAGACCCCCACAATGAGCAGTTCTTC; CDR3 protein: CASSPQAGGRDPHNEQFF
J gene: TRBJ2-3; D gene: .; V gene: TRBV7-6; clone size: .; CDR3 DNA: TGTGCCAGCAGCTTAGACGGGGGGCCCGGGGCAGATACGCAGTATTTT; CDR3 protein: CASSLDGGPGADTQYF
J gene: TRBJ1-5; D gene: TRBD1; V gene: TRBV27; clone size: .; CDR3 DNA: TGTGCCAGCAGTTTATCCAGGGGGAGTCAGCCCCAGCATTTT; CDR3 protein: CASSLSRGSQPQHF
J gene: TRBJ2-1; D gene: TRBD1; V gene: TRBV28; clone size: few; CDR3 DNA: TGTGCCAGCAGTTTGACAGGGGGTTTGGATGAGCAGTTCTTC; CDR3 protein: CASSLTGGLDEQFF
J gene: TRBJ1-6; D gene: TRBD1; V gene: TRBV15; clone size: .; CDR3 DNA: TGTGCCACCAGCACCCCGGGACAGTATAATTCACCCCTCCACTTT; CDR3 protein: CATSTPGQYNSPLHF
J gene: TRBJ1-3; D gene: .; V gene: TRBV7-4; clone size: .; CDR3 DNA: TGTGCCAGCGAAGGCCATGTAGGAAACACCATATATTTT; CDR3 protein: CASEGHVGNTIYF
J gene: TRBJ1-2; D gene: TRBD1; V gene: TRBV15; clone size: .; CDR3 DNA: TGTGCCACCAGCGACCGGGACAGCCCAGGCTACACCTTC; CDR3 protein: CATSDRDSPGYTF
J gene: TRBJ1-6; D gene: TRBD1; V gene: TRBV11-1; clone size: many; CDR3 DNA: TGTGCCAGCAGCATCGCCGGGACAGGGCTGACACCCCTCCACTTT; CDR3 protein: CASSIAGTGLTPLHF
J gene: TRBJ1-1; D gene: .; V gene: TRBV7-9; clone size: .; CDR3 DNA: TGTGCCAGCCGTGAACGGGATTTCGAAATCGGCACTGAAGCTTTCTTT; CDR3 protein: CASRERDFEIGTEAFF
J gene: TRBJ2-3; D gene: TRBD2; V gene: TRBV7-2; clone size: many; CDR3 DNA: TGTGCCAGCAGCCGGGGTAGCGGGGGGGCTGGAGATACGCAGTATTTT; CDR3 protein: CASSRGSGGAGDTQYF
J gene: TRBJ1-1; D gene: TRBD1; V gene: TRBV19; clone size: many; CDR3 DNA: TGTGCCAGTAGTGATGGGACAGGGCTTTTCTTT; CDR3 protein: CASSDGTGLFF
J gene: TRBJ2-5; D gene: TRBD2; V gene: TRBV12-3/TRBV12-4; clone size: .; CDR3 DNA: TGTGCCAGCAACGACCCGACTAGCGGGTCGTGGGAGACCCAGTACTTC; CDR3 protein: CASNDPTSGSWETQYF
J gene: TRBJ1-1; D gene: TRBD1; V gene: TRBV25-1; clone size: few; CDR3 DNA: TGTGCCAGCAGTATTGACAGGGATGAAGCTTTCTTT; CDR3 protein: CASSIDRDEAFF
J gene: TRBJ2-3; D gene: .; V gene: TRBV27; clone size: .; CDR3 DNA: TGTGCCAGCAGCGTGGGTTTTTCCACAGATACGCAGTATTTT; CDR3 protein: CASSVGFSTDTQYF
J gene: TRBJ2-3; D gene: .; V gene: TRBV25-1; clone size: few; CDR3 DNA: TGTGCCAGCTGCGATATCACAGATACGCAGTATTTT; CDR3 protein: CASCDITDTQYF
J gene: TRBJ2-3; D gene: TRBD2; V gene: TRBV15; clone size: .; CDR3 DNA: TGTGCCACCAGCAGTCTCGCGGGGGGGCCACATACGCAGTATTTT; CDR3 protein: CATSSLAGGPHTQYF
J gene: TRBJ1-1; D gene: TRBD1; V gene: TRBV28; clone size: .; CDR3 DNA: TGTGCCAGCAGTGACAGGGGGATCGGGGTGAACACTGAAGCTTTCTTT; CDR3 protein: CASSDRGIGVNTEAFF
J gene: TRBJ2-1; D gene: .; V gene: TRBV12-3/TRBV12-4; clone size: .; CDR3 DNA: TGTGCCAGCAGTGCCGGGACCGCCAGCTCCTACAATGAGCAGTTCTTC; CDR3 protein: CASSAGTASSYNEQFF
J gene: TRBJ1-4; D gene: .; V gene: TRBV4-1; clone size: few; CDR3 DNA: TGCGCCAGCAGCCAAGGAAGGACCGCAACTAATGAAAAACTGTTTTTT; CDR3 protein: CASSQGRTATNEKLFF
J gene: TRBJ2-5; D gene: .; V gene: TRBV7-3; clone size: many; CDR3 DNA: TGTGCCAGCAGCTCTCGACAGGAAGAAGAGACCCAGTACTTC; CDR3 protein: CASSSRQEEETQYF
J gene: TRBJ2-2; D gene: .; V gene: TRBV6-2/TRBV6-3; clone size: .; CDR3 DNA: TGTGCCAGCAGTTACTCGAGACTGGCCGTACGCGGGGAGCTGTTTTTT; CDR3 protein: CASSYSRLAVRGELFF
J gene: TRBJ2-1; D gene: TRBD2; V gene: TRBV6-5; clone size: .; CDR3 DNA: TGTGCCAGCAGTTACTCTCCTAGCGGGGACTACAATGAGCAGTTCTTC; CDR3 protein: CASSYSPSGDYNEQFF
J gene: TRBJ2-2; D gene: .; V gene: TRBV12-3/TRBV12-4; clone size: many; CDR3 DNA: TGTGCCACCAAGGGACTTCCAGCTGCCGGGGAGCTGTTTTTT; CDR3 protein: CATKGLPAAGELFF
J gene: TRBJ2-2; D gene: TRBD1; V gene: TRBV7-9; clone size: many; CDR3 DNA: TGTGCCAGCAGACGCCGGGACAGGGAGGACGGGGAGCTGTTTTTT; CDR3 protein: CASRRRDREDGELFF